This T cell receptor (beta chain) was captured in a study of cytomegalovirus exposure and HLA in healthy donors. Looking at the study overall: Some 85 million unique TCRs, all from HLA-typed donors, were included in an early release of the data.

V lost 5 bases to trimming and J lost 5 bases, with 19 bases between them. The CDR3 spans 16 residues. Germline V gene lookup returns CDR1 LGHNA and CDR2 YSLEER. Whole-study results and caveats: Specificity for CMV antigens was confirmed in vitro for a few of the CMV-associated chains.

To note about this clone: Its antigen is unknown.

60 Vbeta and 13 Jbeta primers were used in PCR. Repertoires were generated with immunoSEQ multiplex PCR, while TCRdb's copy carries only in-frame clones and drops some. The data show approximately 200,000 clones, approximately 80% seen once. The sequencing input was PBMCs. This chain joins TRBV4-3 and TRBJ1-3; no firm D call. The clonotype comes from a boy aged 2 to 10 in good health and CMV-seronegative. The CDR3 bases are TGCGCCAGCAGCGAGGAGGGTGAACAGACCCGAAACACCATATATTTT. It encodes CASSEEGEQTRNTIYF.